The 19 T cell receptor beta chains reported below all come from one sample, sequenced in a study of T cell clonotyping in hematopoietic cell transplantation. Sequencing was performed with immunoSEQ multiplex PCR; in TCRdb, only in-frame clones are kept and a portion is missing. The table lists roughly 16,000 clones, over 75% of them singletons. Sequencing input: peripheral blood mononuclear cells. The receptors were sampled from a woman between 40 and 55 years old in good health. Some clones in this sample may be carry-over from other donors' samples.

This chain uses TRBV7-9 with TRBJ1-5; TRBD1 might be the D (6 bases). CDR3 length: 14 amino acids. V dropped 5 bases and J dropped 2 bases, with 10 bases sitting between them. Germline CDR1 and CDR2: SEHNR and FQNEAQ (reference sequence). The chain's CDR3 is CASSADSGNQPQHF. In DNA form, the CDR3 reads TGTGCCAGCAGCGCGGACAGCGGCAATCAGCCCCAGCATTTT.

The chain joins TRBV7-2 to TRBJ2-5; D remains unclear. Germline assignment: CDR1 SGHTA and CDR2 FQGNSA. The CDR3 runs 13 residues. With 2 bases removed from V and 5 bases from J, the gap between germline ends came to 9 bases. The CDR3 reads CASSLNYGETQYF. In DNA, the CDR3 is TGTGCCAGCAGCTTAAACTATGGGGAGACCCAGTACTTC. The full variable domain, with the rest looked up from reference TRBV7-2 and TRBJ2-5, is GAGVSQSPSNKVTEKGKDVELRCDPISGHTALYWYRQSLGQGLEFLIYFQGNSAPDKSGLPSDRFSAERTGGSVSTLTIQRTQQEDSAVYLCASSLNYGETQYFGPGTRLLVL.

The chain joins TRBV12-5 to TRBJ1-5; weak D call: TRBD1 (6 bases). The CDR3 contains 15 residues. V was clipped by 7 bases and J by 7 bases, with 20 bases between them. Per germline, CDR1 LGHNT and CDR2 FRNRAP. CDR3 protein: CASALGGGARQPQHF. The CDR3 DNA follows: TGTGCTAGTGCCTTAGGAGGGGGGGCACGGCAGCCCCAGCATTTT.

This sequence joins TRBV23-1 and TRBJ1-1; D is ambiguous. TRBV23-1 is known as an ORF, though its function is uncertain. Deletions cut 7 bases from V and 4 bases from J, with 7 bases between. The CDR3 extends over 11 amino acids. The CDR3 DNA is TGCGCCAGCAAATGGGGCACTGAAGCTTTCTTT. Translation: CASKWGTEAFF.

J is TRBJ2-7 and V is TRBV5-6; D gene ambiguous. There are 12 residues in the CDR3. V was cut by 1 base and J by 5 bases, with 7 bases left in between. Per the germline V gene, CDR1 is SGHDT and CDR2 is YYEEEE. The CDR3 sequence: CASSLYGDEQYF. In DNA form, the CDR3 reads TGTGCCAGCAGCTTGTACGGTGACGAGCAGTACTTC.

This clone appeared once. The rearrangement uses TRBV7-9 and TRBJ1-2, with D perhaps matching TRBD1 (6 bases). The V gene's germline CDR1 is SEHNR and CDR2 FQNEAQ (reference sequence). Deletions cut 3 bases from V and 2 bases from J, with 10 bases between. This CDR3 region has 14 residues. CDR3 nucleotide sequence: TGTGCCAGCAGCTTCACAGGGATGAACTATGGCTACACCTTC. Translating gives CASSFTGMNYGYTF.

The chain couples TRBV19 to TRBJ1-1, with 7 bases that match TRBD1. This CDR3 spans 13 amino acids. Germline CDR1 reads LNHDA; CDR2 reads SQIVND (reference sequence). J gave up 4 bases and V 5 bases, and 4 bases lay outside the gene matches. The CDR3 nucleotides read TGTGCCAGTAGTGTCTCAGGGGGCACTGAAGCTTTCTTT. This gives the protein CASSVSGGTEAFF.

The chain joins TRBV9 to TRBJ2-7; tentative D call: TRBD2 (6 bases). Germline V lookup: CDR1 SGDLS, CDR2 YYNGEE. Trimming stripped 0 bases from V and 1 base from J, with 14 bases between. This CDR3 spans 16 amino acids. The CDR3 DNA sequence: TGTGCCAGCAGCGTAGAATGGACTATAACATCCTACGAGCAGTACTTC. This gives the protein CASSVEWTITSYEQYF.

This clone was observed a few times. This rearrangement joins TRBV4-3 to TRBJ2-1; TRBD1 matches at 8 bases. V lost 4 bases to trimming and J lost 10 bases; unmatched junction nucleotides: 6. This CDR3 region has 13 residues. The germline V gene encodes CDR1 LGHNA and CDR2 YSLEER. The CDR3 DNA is TGCGCCAGCAGCCCGAGGACAGGGCGCGAGCAGTTCTTC. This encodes CASSPRTGREQFF.

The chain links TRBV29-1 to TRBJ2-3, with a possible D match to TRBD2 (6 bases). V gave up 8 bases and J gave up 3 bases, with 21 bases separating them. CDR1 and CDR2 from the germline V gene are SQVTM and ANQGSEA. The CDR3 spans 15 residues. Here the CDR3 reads CSTTPWAGRTDTQYF. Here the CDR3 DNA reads TGCAGCACAACCCCCTGGGCGGGACGGACAGATACGCAGTATTTT.

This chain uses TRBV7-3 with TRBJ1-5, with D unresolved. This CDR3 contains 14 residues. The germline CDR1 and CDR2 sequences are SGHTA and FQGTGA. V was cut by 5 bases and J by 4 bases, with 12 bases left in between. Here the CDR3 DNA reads TGTGCCAGCAGCCCCGGGTCCGTTAATCAGCCCCAGCATTTT. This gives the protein CASSPGSVNQPQHF.

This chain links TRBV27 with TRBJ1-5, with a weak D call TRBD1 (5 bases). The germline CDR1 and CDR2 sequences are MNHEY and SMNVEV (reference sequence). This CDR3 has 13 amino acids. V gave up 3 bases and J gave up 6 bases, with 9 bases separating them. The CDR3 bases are TGTGCCAGCAGTTTCACGCAGGGTCAGCCCCAGCATTTT. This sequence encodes CASSFTQGQPQHF.

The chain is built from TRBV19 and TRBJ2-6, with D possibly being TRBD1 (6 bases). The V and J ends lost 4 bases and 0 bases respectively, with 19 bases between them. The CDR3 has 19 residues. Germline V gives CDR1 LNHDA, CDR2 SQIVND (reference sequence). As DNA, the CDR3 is TGTGCCAGTAGTAGAACGCCTCCGGGACAAAGCTCTGGGGCCAACGTCCTGACTTTC. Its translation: CASSRTPPGQSSGANVLTF.

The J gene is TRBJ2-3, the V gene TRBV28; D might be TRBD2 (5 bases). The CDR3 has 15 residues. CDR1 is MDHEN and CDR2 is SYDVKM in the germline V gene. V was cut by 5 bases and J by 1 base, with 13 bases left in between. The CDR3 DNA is TGTGCCAGCAGTAGTAGAATCGGGGGCACAGATACGCAGTATTTT. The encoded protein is CASSSRIGGTDTQYF.

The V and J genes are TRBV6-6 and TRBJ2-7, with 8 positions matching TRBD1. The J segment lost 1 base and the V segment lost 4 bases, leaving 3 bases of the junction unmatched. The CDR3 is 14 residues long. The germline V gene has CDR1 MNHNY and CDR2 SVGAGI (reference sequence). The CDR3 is CASSWTGKSYEQYF. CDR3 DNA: TGTGCCAGCAGTTGGACAGGGAAGTCCTACGAGCAGTACTTC.

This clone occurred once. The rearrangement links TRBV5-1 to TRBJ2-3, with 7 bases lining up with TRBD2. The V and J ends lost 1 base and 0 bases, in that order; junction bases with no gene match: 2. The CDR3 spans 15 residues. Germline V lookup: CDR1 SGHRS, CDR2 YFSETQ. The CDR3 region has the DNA TGCGCCAGCAGCTTGCATAGCGGGAGCACAGATACGCAGTATTTT. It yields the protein CASSLHSGSTDTQYF.

This CDR3 reads CASRQGALVGELFF. CDR3 sequence (DNA): TGTGCCAGCAGACAGGGGGCGCTGGTCGGGGAGCTGTTTTTT. The chain carries TRBV6-5 and TRBJ2-2; 9 nucleotides agree with TRBD1. The CDR3 contains 14 residues. Germline values: CDR1 MNHEY, CDR2 SVGAGI. After removal of 6 bases from V and 7 bases from J, the junction contained 6 bases not matched to a gene.

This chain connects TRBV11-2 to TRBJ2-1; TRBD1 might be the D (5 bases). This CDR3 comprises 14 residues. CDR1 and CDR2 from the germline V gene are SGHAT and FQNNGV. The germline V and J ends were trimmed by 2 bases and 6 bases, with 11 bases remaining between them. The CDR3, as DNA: TGTGCCAGCAGCTTACAAAACACAGGCAATGAGCAGTTCTTC. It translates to CASSLQNTGNEQFF.

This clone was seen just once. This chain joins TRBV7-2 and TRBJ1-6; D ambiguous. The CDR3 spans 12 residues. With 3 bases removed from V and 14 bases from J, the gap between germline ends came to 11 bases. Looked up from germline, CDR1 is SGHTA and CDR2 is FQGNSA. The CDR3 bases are TGTGCCAGCAGCTTGAGCCTTATGACCCTCCACTTT. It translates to CASSLSLMTLHF.